This paragraph covers one T cell receptor beta chain sequence. These data come from a study of T cell changes during pregnancy in multiple sclerosis. Germline V lookup: CDR1 SGHNT, CDR2 YYREEE (reference sequence). This CDR3 contains 16 residues. After removal of 0 bases from V and 7 bases from J, the junction contained 6 bases not matched to a gene. Clones were read by immunoSEQ multiplex PCR, and TCRdb kept only the in-frame ones, dropping some. The sample lists 10,000 to 15,000 clones; roughly 94% were seen once. This chain connects TRBV5-4 to TRBJ1-6; 8 bases match TRBD1. The starting material was CD4+ T cells from peripheral blood mononuclear cells, obtained before pregnancy. This TCR was sampled from a female donor with multiple sclerosis, enrolled in a pregnancy study. CDR3 in DNA: TGTGCCAGCAGCTTGGCCGGACAGGGAGGGAATTCACCCCTCCACTTT. Protein product: CASSLAGQGGNSPLHF.